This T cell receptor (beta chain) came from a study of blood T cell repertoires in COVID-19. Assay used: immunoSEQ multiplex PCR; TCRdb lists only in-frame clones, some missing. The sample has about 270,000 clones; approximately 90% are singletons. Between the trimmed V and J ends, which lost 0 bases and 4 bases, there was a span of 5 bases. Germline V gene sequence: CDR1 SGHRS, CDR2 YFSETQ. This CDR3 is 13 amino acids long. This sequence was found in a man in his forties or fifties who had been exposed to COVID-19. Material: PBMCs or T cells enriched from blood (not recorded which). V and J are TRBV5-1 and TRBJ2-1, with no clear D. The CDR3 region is CASSLAQYNEQFF. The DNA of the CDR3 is TGCGCCAGCAGCTTGGCGCAGTACAATGAGCAGTTCTTC.